These 29 T cell receptor beta chains came from one sample sequenced in a study of cytomegalovirus exposure and HLA in healthy donors. PCR used 60 Vbeta primers and 13 Jbeta primers. Sequenced by immunoSEQ multiplex PCR; TCRdb stores in-frame clones only, minus some. The sample consists of approximately 72,000 clones, around 70% of them appearing once. The sample consisted of PBMCs. All receptors derive from a man in his forties or fifties in good health and CMV-seropositive.

The genes are TRBV7-3 and TRBJ2-1; 11 nucleotides line up with TRBD1. Germline CDR1 SGHTA, CDR2 FQGTGA. J gave up 10 bases and V 3 bases, and 11 bases lay outside the gene matches. The CDR3 sequence is 16 residues long. CDR3 sequence: CASSFRGQGGYTEQFF. CDR3 DNA: TGTGCCAGCAGCTTCCGGGGACAGGGGGGCTACACCGAGCAGTTCTTC.

This rearrangement joins TRBV19 to TRBJ1-5; a possible D gene is TRBD1 (5 bases). Trimming pared 3 bases from V and 11 bases from J, leaving 17 bases between. Looked up from germline, CDR1 is LNHDA and CDR2 is SQIVND (reference sequence). The CDR3 contains 14 residues. CDR3 amino acids: CASSMWAREGTQHF. CDR3 DNA sequence: TGTGCCAGTAGTATGTGGGCCAGGGAGGGAACCCAGCATTTT.

This clone was observed once. V gene TRBV7-8 combines with J gene TRBJ2-5, with D possibly being TRBD1 (5 bases). There are 17 residues in the CDR3. V was pared by 5 bases and J by 5 bases, with 24 bases between. The germline V gene encodes CDR1 SGHVS and CDR2 FQNEAQ. The DNA for the CDR3 is TGTGCCAGCAGCGAAGTCTTTAGTCAGGGAATGTTGGAGACCCAGTACTTC. Protein: CASSEVFSQGMLETQYF.

The rearrangement joins TRBV30 to TRBJ1-1; D gene ambiguous. V dropped 2 bases and J dropped 0 bases, with 4 bases sitting between them. The CDR3 spans 12 residues. The germline V gene has CDR1 GTSNPN and CDR2 SVGIG (reference sequence). Here the CDR3 DNA reads TGTGCCTGGAGTCAGTTGAACACTGAAGCTTTCTTT. It encodes CAWSQLNTEAFF.

The chain recombines TRBV4-2 with TRBJ2-5; 11 positions match TRBD2. Germline trimming cut 1 base from V and 2 bases from J; bases unmatched to any gene: 3. The CDR3 covers 16 residues. In germline, CDR1 is LGHNA, CDR2 YNFKEQ. The CDR3 sequence is CASSQAGTSGQETQYF. In DNA, the CDR3 is TGTGCCAGCAGCCAAGCGGGGACTAGCGGACAAGAGACCCAGTACTTC.

A few counts support this clone. The chain employs TRBV18 and TRBJ2-7, with D unclear. In germline, CDR1 is KGHSH, CDR2 LQKENI. This CDR3 has 12 residues. V lost 2 bases and J lost 3, with 5 bases in between. CDR3 DNA sequence: TGTGCCAGCTCACCAGAGAACTACGAGCAGTACTTC. Protein sequence: CASSPENYEQYF.

In this sample, this clone turned up a few times. The rearrangement joins TRBV6-6 to TRBJ1-4; 8 bases map to TRBD1. Trimming removed 5 bases from V and 8 bases from J; junction bases left unmatched: 7. From germline, CDR1 is MNHNY and CDR2 SVGAGI (reference sequence). CDR3 size: 14 residues. In DNA form, the CDR3 reads TGTGCCAGCAGTCGTCAGGGGGCGAGGGAAAAACTGTTTTTT. Encoded protein: CASSRQGAREKLFF.

V gene TRBV7-6 combines with J gene TRBJ2-3; 8 nucleotides align to TRBD2. In germline, CDR1 is SGHVS, CDR2 FNYEAQ. V shed 5 bases and J 0 bases; nucleotides not matched to a gene: 16. The CDR3 has 19 amino acids. CDR3 sequence (DNA): TGTGCCAGCAGCCCAGTCGGGGGTAGCGGGGTCCTTAGCACAGATACGCAGTATTTT. This sequence encodes CASSPVGGSGVLSTDTQYF.

The J gene is TRBJ1-2, the V gene TRBV6-1; D perhaps matches TRBD1 (6 bases). Germline V lookup: CDR1 MNHNS, CDR2 SASEGT. Trimming removed 5 bases from V and 3 bases from J, with 16 bases in between. The CDR3 is 15 residues long. The CDR3 is CASSSGGGHDYGYTF. The CDR3 DNA sequence: TGTGCCAGCAGTTCAGGCGGGGGGCACGACTATGGCTACACCTTC.

The V and J genes are TRBV19 and TRBJ1-5; D is unresolved. The CDR3 is 14 residues long. V was cut by 6 bases and J by 0 bases, with 9 bases left in between. The germline CDR1 and CDR2 sequences are LNHDA and SQIVND (reference sequence). The CDR3 DNA reads as TGTGCCAGTAGACTGATGAATAGCAATCAGCCCCAGCATTTT. Its translation is CASRLMNSNQPQHF. Using reference TRBV19 and TRBJ1-5 for the parts outside the CDR3, the full variable domain is DGGITQSPKYLFRKEGQNVTLSCEQNLNHDAMYWYRQDPGQGLRLIYYSQIVNDFQKGDIAEGYSVSREKKESFPLTVTSAQKNPTAFYLCASRLMNSNQPQHFGDGTRLSIL.

V usage is TRBV11-2 and J usage is TRBJ2-1, with D unclear. Germline loops: CDR1 SGHAT, CDR2 FQNNGV. The CDR3 spans 13 residues. The ends were cut back, 2 bases at V and 7 bases at J, with 9 bases in the middle. The CDR3 sequence: CASSLWRRNEQFF. The CDR3, as DNA: TGTGCCAGCAGCTTATGGCGGCGAAATGAGCAGTTCTTC.

The chain employs TRBV29-1 and TRBJ2-3; 12 bases agree with TRBD2. This CDR3 is 14 amino acids long. Unmatched junction bases numbered 7, after V lost 6 bases and J lost 6 bases. Germline V CDR1 and CDR2: SQVTM, ANQGSEA. This CDR3 reads CSVVTSGGRDTQYF. In DNA, the CDR3 is TGCAGCGTAGTGACTAGCGGGGGACGGGATACGCAGTATTTT.

This clone was seen only a few times. The V and J genes are TRBV10-3 and TRBJ2-7, with a possible D match to TRBD1 (6 bases). CDR1 is ENHRY, CDR2 SYGVKD, per germline. The CDR3 covers 15 residues. V was clipped by 0 bases and J by 3 bases, with 12 bases between them. CDR3 coding DNA: TGTGCCATCAGTGAGTCCTGGACAGCGAACTACGAGCAGTACTTC. Its translation is CAISESWTANYEQYF.

This sequence joins TRBV11-3 and TRBJ1-6; D unresolved. V lost 0 bases and J lost 7, with 4 bases in between. Germline-derived CDR1 and CDR2 are SGHNT and YENEEA. The CDR3 is made up of 13 amino acids. Written as DNA, the CDR3 is TGTGCCAGCAGCTTAGACTACAATTCACCCCTCCACTTT. Amino acids: CASSLDYNSPLHF.

The chain carries TRBV7-8 and TRBJ1-5; maybe TRBD1 (6 bases). This CDR3 has 15 residues. Germline V lookup: CDR1 SGHVS, CDR2 FQNEAQ. V was trimmed by 8 bases and J by 0 bases, leaving 14 bases between them. DNA for the CDR3: TGTGCCAGCTATCAGGGGCCATATAGCAATCAGCCCCAGCATTTT. Residues: CASYQGPYSNQPQHF. Filled out from reference TRBV7-8 and TRBJ1-5, the complete variable domain reads GAGVSQSPRYKVAKRGQDVALRCDPISGHVSLFWYQQALGQGPEFLTYFQNEAQLDKSGLPSDRFFAERPEGSVSTLKIQRTQQEDSAVYLCASYQGPYSNQPQHFGDGTRLSIL.

The rearrangement uses TRBV27 and TRBJ1-4, with a tentative D call TRBD1 (6 bases). Germline-derived CDR1 and CDR2 are MNHEY and SMNVEV (reference sequence). V was shortened by 6 bases and J by 14 bases, with 13 bases between the two germline ends. The CDR3 is 11 amino acids. The CDR3 nucleotides are TGTGCCAGCAGGGGGGCAGTCGGCCTGTTTTTT. This sequence encodes CASRGAVGLFF.

This clone was found a few times. The V gene is TRBV28, the J gene TRBJ1-5, with 9 bases lining up with TRBD1. V lost 4 bases to trimming and J lost 0 bases; unmatched junction nucleotides: 7. CDR1 and CDR2 (germline): MDHEN, SYDVKM. CDR3 length: 17 amino acids. The CDR3 coding sequence is TGTGCCAGCAGTTCTTACAGGGGGCCCTATAGCAATCAGCCCCAGCATTTT. Its protein is CASSSYRGPYSNQPQHF.

This clone was seen only once. The chain uses TRBV7-3 and TRBJ2-1, with 9 bases aligning to TRBD2. CDR3 length: 15 amino acids. CDR1 is SGHTA and CDR2 is FQGTGA in the germline V gene. Trimming cost V 2 bases and J 9 bases; bases outside gene matches: 8. CDR3 DNA: TGTGCCAGCAGCTTATTGCGGGGGGGAACCGCTGAGCAGTTCTTC. It yields the protein CASSLLRGGTAEQFF.

The CDR3 coding sequence is TGTGCCTGGGGTTTCGGGGGGACCTCAGGCAACGAGCAGTACTTC. Its translation is CAWGFGGTSGNEQYF. The chain is built from TRBV30 and TRBJ2-5; 7 nucleotides align to TRBD2. The last part of the DNA fits TRBJ2-7 better; the J call may be wrong. The CDR3 length is 15 residues. Per the germline V gene, CDR1 is GTSNPN and CDR2 is SVGIG (reference sequence).

A few counts support this clone. V usage is TRBV30 and J usage is TRBJ2-5, with 7 positions matching TRBD1. Germline CDR1 is GTSNPN and CDR2 is SVGIG (reference sequence). The CDR3 spans 13 residues. The J segment lost 3 bases and the V segment lost 3 bases, leaving 4 bases of the junction unmatched. This CDR3 reads CAWSPDREETQYF. The CDR3, as DNA: TGTGCCTGGAGCCCTGACAGGGAAGAGACCCAGTACTTC.

The chain has TRBV5-4 and TRBJ1-2; D is uncertain. CDR1 is SGHNT, CDR2 YYREEE, per germline (reference sequence). CDR3 size: 11 residues. V was trimmed by 3 bases and J by 9 bases, leaving 9 bases between them. The CDR3 sequence is CASSSEDSYTF. The CDR3 DNA follows: TGTGCCAGCAGCTCCGAAGACAGCTACACCTTC.

CDR3 DNA sequence: TGCAGCGTGAAGACAGGGCCTGAAGCTTTCTTT. This gives the protein CSVKTGPEAFF. The chain uses TRBV29-1 and TRBJ1-1, with 7 positions matching TRBD1. Germline loops: CDR1 SQVTM, CDR2 ANQGSEA. The CDR3 has 11 residues. The J segment lost 6 bases and the V segment lost 6 bases, leaving 4 bases of the junction unmatched.

The chain has TRBV6-6 and TRBJ1-2; possibly TRBD1 for D (5 bases). CDR1 and CDR2 from the germline V gene are MNHNY and SVGAGI (reference sequence). V was cut by 2 bases and J by 1 base, with 14 bases left in between. The CDR3 is 16 amino acids. The CDR3 sequence: CASSYGAGRNNYGYTF. CDR3 DNA sequence: TGTGCCAGCAGTTACGGCGCGGGACGGAATAACTATGGCTACACCTTC.

This clone showed up just a few times. Here the CDR3 reads CSVERGLNTEAFF. The CDR3 bases are TGCAGCGTTGAACGGGGATTGAACACTGAAGCTTTCTTT. The rearrangement uses TRBV29-1 and TRBJ1-1; D unclear. The length of the CDR3 is 13 residues. The germline V and J ends were trimmed by 2 bases and 0 bases, with 7 bases remaining between them. Germline loops: CDR1 SQVTM, CDR2 ANQGSEA.

The J gene is TRBJ2-7, the V gene TRBV7-2; a weak D match, TRBD1 (5 bases). Germline V gives CDR1 SGHTA, CDR2 FQGNSA. The CDR3 sequence is 12 residues long. With 8 bases removed from V and 2 bases from J, the gap between germline ends came to 10 bases. The CDR3 reads CASVGATYEQYF. As DNA, the CDR3 is TGTGCCAGCGTTGGGGCGACCTACGAGCAGTACTTC.

The chain links TRBV5-1 to TRBJ1-2; a weak D match, TRBD1 (6 bases). The germline CDR1 and CDR2 sequences are SGHRS and YFSETQ. CDR3 size: 13 residues. Trimming took off 0 bases at V and 8 bases at J, with 11 bases between the two ends. This CDR3 is CASSLGGGAGYTF. The CDR3 DNA sequence: TGCGCCAGCAGCTTGGGAGGGGGAGCCGGCTACACCTTC. Full variable domain (outside the CDR3, taken from reference TRBV5-1 and TRBJ1-2): KAGVTQTPRYLIKTRGQQVTLSCSPISGHRSVSWYQQTPGQGLQFLFEYFSETQRNKGNFPGRFSGRQFSNSRSEMNVSTLELGDSALYLCASSLGGGAGYTFGSGTRLTVV.

The chain carries TRBV2 and TRBJ2-3; D remains ambiguous. Per germline, CDR1 SNHLY and CDR2 FYNNEI. Trimming took 7 bases from V and 2 from J, leaving 10 bases between them. The CDR3 covers 13 residues. CDR3 amino acids: CASTEPFTDTQYF. Here the CDR3 DNA reads TGTGCCAGCACCGAGCCATTCACAGATACGCAGTATTTT.

In its sample, this clone was seen a few times. The V call is TRBV2, the J call TRBJ1-2, with unresolved D. The CDR3 is 13 residues long. V was clipped by 3 bases and J by 5 bases, with 10 bases between them. CDR1 is SNHLY, CDR2 FYNNEI, per germline. The CDR3 region is CASSERQVYGYTF. The CDR3 bases are TGTGCCAGCAGTGAGCGTCAGGTTTATGGCTACACCTTC.

The count of this clone is one. This sequence joins TRBV9 and TRBJ2-3; D is possibly TRBD2 (5 bases). In germline, CDR1 is SGDLS, CDR2 YYNGEE. V lost 2 bases and J 0 bases, leaving 13 bases between the germline ends. CDR3 length: 16 residues. In nucleotides, the CDR3 is TGTGCCAGCAGCGTCTTCACCAGCGGTAGCACAGATACGCAGTATTTT. This translates into CASSVFTSGSTDTQYF.